One and the same sample provided the 18 T cell receptor beta chains below, sequenced in a study of cytomegalovirus exposure and HLA in healthy donors. Researchers ran the PCR with 60 Vbeta and 13 Jbeta primers. Sequencing was performed with immunoSEQ multiplex PCR; in TCRdb, only in-frame clones are kept and a portion is missing. The top ten clones hold 1.9% of a sample with some 120,000 clones, less than 20% of them seen once. The sequencing input was PBMCs. The source of these receptors is a woman between 18 and 29 years old in good health and CMV-seronegative.

V usage is TRBV7-3 and J usage is TRBJ2-1; D perhaps matches TRBD2 (5 bases). CDR1 is SGHTA and CDR2 is FQGTGA in the germline V gene. The CDR3 has 18 amino acids. Trimming cost V 5 bases and J 6 bases, with 26 bases left between them. CDR3 bases: TGTGCCAGCAGCCCAACGAGCTGGGCTAGCCGGGCTGTCAATGAGCAGTTCTTC. Its translation: CASSPTSWASRAVNEQFF.

The chain links TRBV30 to TRBJ2-7; D unresolved. Germline V CDR1 and CDR2: GTSNPN, SVGIG (reference sequence). The length of the CDR3 is 12 residues. The V and J ends lost 0 bases and 5 bases respectively, with 8 bases between them. CDR3 protein: CAWSVTLDEQYF. The CDR3 DNA reads TGTGCCTGGAGTGTAACGCTAGACGAGCAGTACTTC.

In regard to this clone: This CDR3 is also generated by other DNA sequences in the sample. V gene TRBV29-1 combines with J gene TRBJ2-7; 7 bases are a match to TRBD2. Losses at the gene ends were 5 bases for V and 12 bases for J; bases not matched to a gene: 10. This CDR3 contains 11 residues. Germline CDR1 and CDR2: SQVTM and ANQGSEA. CDR3 in DNA: TGCAGCGTTCCCCTGGGGGGGGTTATGTACTTC. Amino acid sequence: CSVPLGGVMYF.

This clone was seen more than once but under ten times. At one end, the junction sequence differs from germline, possibly due to a read error. J is TRBJ2-3 and V is TRBV7-8, with D possibly TRBD1 on 6 matching bases. Germline loops: CDR1 SGHVS, CDR2 FQNEAQ. The CDR3 contains 12 residues. The CDR3 loop is CASSLATGTQYF. The CDR3 bases are TGTGCCAGCAGCTTAGCGACAGGTACGCAGTATTTT.

J is TRBJ2-5 and V is TRBV5-1; tentative D call: TRBD1 (6 bases). CDR3 size: 16 residues. Germline V gives CDR1 SGHRS, CDR2 YFSETQ. Trimming cost V 7 bases and J 1 base, with 20 bases left between them. DNA for the CDR3: TGCGCCAGCCCCATACCCCGGGACACCCTCCAAGAGACCCAGTACTTC. It translates to CASPIPRDTLQETQYF.

V and J are TRBV15 and TRBJ2-7; D is possibly TRBD1 (5 bases). Trimming left V 5 bases short and J 3 bases short, with 8 bases between. The CDR3 consists of 12 residues. The germline gives CDR1 LNHNV, CDR2 YYDKDF (reference sequence). CDR3 nucleotides: TGTGCCACCAGCTCGACAGACTACGAGCAGTACTTC. Residues: CATSSTDYEQYF.

This clone was recorded a few times. V usage is TRBV4-3 and J usage is TRBJ2-7; TRBD2 might be the D (7 bases). Germline CDR1 is LGHNA and CDR2 is YSLEER. With 2 bases removed from V and 5 bases from J, the gap between germline ends came to 19 bases. The CDR3 consists of 16 residues. The CDR3 nucleotides are TGCGCCAGCAGCCAATTTCCGACGGGGGGCGGCGACGAGCAGTACTTC. Its protein product is CASSQFPTGGGDEQYF.

The CDR3 sequence is CASSFIRTSGTGELFF. The DNA of the CDR3 is TGTGCCAGCAGTTTTATCCGGACTAGCGGTACCGGGGAGCTGTTTTTT. The chain couples TRBV28 to TRBJ2-2, with 10 bases that match TRBD2. Unmatched junction bases numbered 6, after V lost 3 bases and J lost 5 bases. The CDR3 is made up of 16 amino acids. The germline CDR1 and CDR2 sequences are MDHEN and SYDVKM.

This rearrangement joins TRBV27 to TRBJ2-5, with 9 nucleotides matching TRBD1. Per the germline V gene, CDR1 is MNHEY and CDR2 is SMNVEV (reference sequence). Germline trimming cut 6 bases from V and 4 bases from J; bases unmatched to any gene: 3. There are 13 residues in the CDR3. CDR3 in amino acids: CASRPTGGETQYF. The CDR3 DNA reads TGTGCCAGCAGGCCGACAGGGGGAGAGACCCAGTACTTC.

The chain joins TRBV5-4 to TRBJ2-3; 10 bases are a match to TRBD1. Germline trimming cut 5 bases from V and 0 bases from J; bases unmatched to any gene: 3. The CDR3 has 15 residues. CDR1 and CDR2 (germline): SGHNT, YYREEE (reference sequence). Written as DNA, the CDR3 is TGTGCCAGCAGAAAGGACAGGGGGAGCACAGATACGCAGTATTTT. Its protein product is CASRKDRGSTDTQYF.

J is TRBJ2-3 and V is TRBV6-6; D is undetermined. V was shortened by 6 bases and J by 6 bases, with 13 bases between the two germline ends. The V gene's germline CDR1 is MNHNY and CDR2 SVGAGI (reference sequence). The CDR3 contains 13 residues. DNA for the CDR3: TGTGCCAGCAGCTCTGGCGGTTGGGATACGCAGTATTTT. As protein: CASSSGGWDTQYF.

The chain combines TRBV7-7 with TRBJ2-2, with TRBD2 as a possible D gene (6 bases). The CDR3 has 17 amino acids. From germline, CDR1 is SSHAT and CDR2 FNYEAQ (reference sequence). CDR3 protein: CAPMEGQSPPNTGELFF. The CDR3 bases are TGTGCACCGATGGAGGGCCAATCCCCCCCGAACACCGGGGAGCTGTTTTTT.

The V and J genes are TRBV6-5 and TRBJ2-5; weak D call: TRBD2 (6 bases). The CDR3 runs to 15 residues. V lost 0 bases to trimming and J lost 5 bases, with 13 bases between them. In germline, CDR1 is MNHEY, CDR2 SVGAGI. This CDR3 reads CASSYSPLGGETQYF. The CDR3 DNA is TGTGCCAGCAGTTACTCCCCACTAGGAGGGGAGACCCAGTACTTC.

In its sample, this clone was seen a few times. The genes are TRBV7-8 and TRBJ2-7; the match to TRBD1 covers 9 bases. Germline V gene lookup returns CDR1 SGHVS and CDR2 FQNEAQ. The CDR3 runs 15 residues. V shed 5 bases and J 8 bases; nucleotides not matched to a gene: 13. CDR3 region: CASSTRPTGGHKQYF. CDR3 coding DNA: TGTGCCAGCAGCACCCGACCGACAGGGGGACACAAGCAGTACTTC.

This clone was seen only a few times. The chain joins TRBV28 to TRBJ2-7; 13 positions agree with TRBD2. The CDR3 extends over 15 amino acids. Looked up from germline, CDR1 is MDHEN and CDR2 is SYDVKM. V shed 2 bases and J 4 bases; nucleotides not matched to a gene: 2. Here the CDR3 reads CASSLVTSGRYEQYF. The DNA for the CDR3 is TGTGCCAGCAGTTTAGTGACTAGCGGGAGGTACGAGCAGTACTTC.

This clone was counted a few times. The rearrangement uses TRBV4-3 and TRBJ1-1, with D possibly being TRBD1 (5 bases). CDR1 is LGHNA and CDR2 is YSLEER in the germline V gene. The ends were cut back, 0 bases at V and 11 bases at J, with 16 bases in the middle. The CDR3 has 14 residues. The CDR3 protein is CASSQDWGRGDAFF. The CDR3 DNA reads TGCGCCAGCAGCCAAGATTGGGGGAGGGGAGACGCTTTCTTT.

Only a few counts were recorded for this clone. The chain employs TRBV30 and TRBJ1-5, with 8 bases identical to TRBD1. In germline, CDR1 is GTSNPN, CDR2 SVGIG (reference sequence). The V and J ends lost 3 bases and 5 bases, in that order; junction bases with no gene match: 3. There are 13 residues in the CDR3. CDR3 bases: TGTGCCTGGAGGACAGGGGAAGATCAGCCCCAGCATTTT. Its translation is CAWRTGEDQPQHF.

The chain is built from TRBV4-1 and TRBJ2-7; 11 bases agree with TRBD2. Germline assignment: CDR1 MGHRA and CDR2 YSYEKL. V shed 5 bases, J shed 3 bases, and the junction held 9 bases outside the gene matches. The CDR3 contains 16 residues. CDR3 in DNA: TGCGCCAGCAGCACTCAAGGGACTAGCGGCCACTACGAGCAGTACTTC. It yields the protein CASSTQGTSGHYEQYF.